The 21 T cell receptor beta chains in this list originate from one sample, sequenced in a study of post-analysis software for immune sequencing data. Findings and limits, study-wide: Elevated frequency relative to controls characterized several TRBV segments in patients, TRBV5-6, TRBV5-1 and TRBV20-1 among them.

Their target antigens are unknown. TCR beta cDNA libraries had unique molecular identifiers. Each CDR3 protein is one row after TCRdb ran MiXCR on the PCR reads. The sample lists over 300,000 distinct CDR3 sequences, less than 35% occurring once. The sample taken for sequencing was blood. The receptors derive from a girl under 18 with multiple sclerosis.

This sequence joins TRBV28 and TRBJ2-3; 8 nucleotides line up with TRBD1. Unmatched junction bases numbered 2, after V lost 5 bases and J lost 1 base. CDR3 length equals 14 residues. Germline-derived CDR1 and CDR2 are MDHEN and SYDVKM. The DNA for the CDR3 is TGTGCCAGCAGTCGGACAGGGCGCACAGATACGCAGTATTTT. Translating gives CASSRTGRTDTQYF. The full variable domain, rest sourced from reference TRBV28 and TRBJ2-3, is DVKVTQSSRYLVKRTGEKVFLECVQDMDHENMFWYRQDPGLGLRLIYFSYDVKMKEKGDIPEGYSVSREKKERFSLILESASTNQTSMYLCASSRTGRTDTQYFGPGTRLTVL.

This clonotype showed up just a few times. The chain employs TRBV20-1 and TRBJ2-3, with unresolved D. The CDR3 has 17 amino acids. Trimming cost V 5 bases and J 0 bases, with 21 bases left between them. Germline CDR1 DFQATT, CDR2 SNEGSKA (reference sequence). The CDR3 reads CSAYPWDARPSTDTQYF. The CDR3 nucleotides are TGCAGTGCTTACCCCTGGGATGCTAGACCTAGCACAGATACGCAGTATTTT.

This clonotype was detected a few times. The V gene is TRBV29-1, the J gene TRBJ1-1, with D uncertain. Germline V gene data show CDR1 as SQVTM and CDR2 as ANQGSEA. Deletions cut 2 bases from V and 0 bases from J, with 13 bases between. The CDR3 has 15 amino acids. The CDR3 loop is CSVEQMQFMNTEAFF. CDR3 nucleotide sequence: TGCAGCGTTGAACAAATGCAGTTCATGAACACTGAAGCTTTCTTT.

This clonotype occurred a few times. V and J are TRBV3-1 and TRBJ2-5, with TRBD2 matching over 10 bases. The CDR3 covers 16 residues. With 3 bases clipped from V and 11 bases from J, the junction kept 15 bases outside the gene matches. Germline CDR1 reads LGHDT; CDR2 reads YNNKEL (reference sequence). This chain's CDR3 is CASSHRTSGLTREQYF. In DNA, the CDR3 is TGTGCCAGCAGCCACCGGACTAGCGGTTTAACTAGGGAGCAGTACTTC.

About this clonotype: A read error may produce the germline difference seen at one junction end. Here the CDR3 reads CASSQVGPPHF. As DNA, the CDR3 is TGCGCCAGCAGCCAAGTGGGACCTCCCCACTTC. This sequence joins TRBV4-1 and TRBJ1-2, with D perhaps matching TRBD1 (5 bases). This CDR3 has 11 amino acids. Germline CDR1 is MGHRA and CDR2 is YSYEKL.

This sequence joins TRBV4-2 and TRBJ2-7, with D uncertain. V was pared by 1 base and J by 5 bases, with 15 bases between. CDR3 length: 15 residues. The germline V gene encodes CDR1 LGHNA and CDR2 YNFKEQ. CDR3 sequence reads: CASSQGPDPYDEQYF. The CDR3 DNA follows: TGTGCCAGCAGCCAAGGGCCCGATCCCTATGACGAGCAGTACTTC.

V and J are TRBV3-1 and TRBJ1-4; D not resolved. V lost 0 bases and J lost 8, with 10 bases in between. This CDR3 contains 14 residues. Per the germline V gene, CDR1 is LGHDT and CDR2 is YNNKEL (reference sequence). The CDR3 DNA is TGTGCCAGCAGCCAAGATCGGCCAGAGGAAAAACTGTTTTTT. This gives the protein CASSQDRPEEKLFF.

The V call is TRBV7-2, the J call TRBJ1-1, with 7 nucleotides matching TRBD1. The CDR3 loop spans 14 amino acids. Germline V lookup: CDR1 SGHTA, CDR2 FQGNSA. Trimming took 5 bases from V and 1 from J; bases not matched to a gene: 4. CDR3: CASSIRTGNTEAFF. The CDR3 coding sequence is TGTGCCAGCAGCATAAGGACAGGGAACACTGAAGCTTTCTTT.

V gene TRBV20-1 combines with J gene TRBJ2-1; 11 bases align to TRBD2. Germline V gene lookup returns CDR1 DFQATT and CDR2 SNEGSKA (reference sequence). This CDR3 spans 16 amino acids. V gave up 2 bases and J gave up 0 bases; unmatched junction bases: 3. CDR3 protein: CSARQLAGGSYNEQFF. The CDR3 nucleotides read TGCAGTGCTAGACAGCTAGCGGGGGGCTCCTACAATGAGCAGTTCTTC.

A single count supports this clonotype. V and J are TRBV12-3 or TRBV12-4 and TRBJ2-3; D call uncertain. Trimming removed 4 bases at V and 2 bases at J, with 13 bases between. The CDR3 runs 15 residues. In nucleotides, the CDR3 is TGTGCCAGCAGTTCTAAGGCATCTTTCACAGATACGCAGTATTTT. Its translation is CASSSKASFTDTQYF.

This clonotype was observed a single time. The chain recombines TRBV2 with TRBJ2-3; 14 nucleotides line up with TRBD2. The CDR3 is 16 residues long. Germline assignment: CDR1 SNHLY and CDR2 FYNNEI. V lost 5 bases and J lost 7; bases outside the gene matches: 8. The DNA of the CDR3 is TGTGCCAGCAGTTCCCAGACTAGCGGGGGGGCCTATACGCAGTATTTT. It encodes CASSSQTSGGAYTQYF.

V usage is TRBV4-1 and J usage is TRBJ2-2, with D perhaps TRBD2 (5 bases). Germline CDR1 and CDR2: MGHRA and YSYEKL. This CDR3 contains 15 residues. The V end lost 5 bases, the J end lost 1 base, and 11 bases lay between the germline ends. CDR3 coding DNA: TGCGCCAGCAGCTCCTTTGCGGGGAACACCGGGGAGCTGTTTTTT. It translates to CASSSFAGNTGELFF.

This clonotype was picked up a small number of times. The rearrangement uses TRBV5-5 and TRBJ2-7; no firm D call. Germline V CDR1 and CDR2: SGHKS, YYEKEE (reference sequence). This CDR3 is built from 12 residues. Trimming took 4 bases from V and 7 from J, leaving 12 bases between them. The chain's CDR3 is CASSRPPGEQYF. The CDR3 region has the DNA TGTGCCAGCAGCCGTCCCCCTGGGGAGCAGTACTTC.

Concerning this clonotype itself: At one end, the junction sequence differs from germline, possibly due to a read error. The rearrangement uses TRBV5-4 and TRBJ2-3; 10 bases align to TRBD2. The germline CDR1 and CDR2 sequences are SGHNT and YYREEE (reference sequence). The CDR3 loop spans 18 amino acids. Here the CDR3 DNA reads TGTGCCGGCAGCTTGGAAGCGGGGGGGCCGGAGGTGACAGATACGCAGTATTTT. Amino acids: CAGSLEAGGPEVTDTQYF.

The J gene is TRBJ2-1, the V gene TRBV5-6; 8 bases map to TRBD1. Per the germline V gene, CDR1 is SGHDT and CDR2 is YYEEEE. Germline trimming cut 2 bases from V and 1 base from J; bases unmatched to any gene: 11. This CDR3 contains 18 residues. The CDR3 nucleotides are TGTGCCAGCAGCTTCCGGTTCGCAGGGGGCTGGTCCTACAATGAGCAGTTCTTC. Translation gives CASSFRFAGGWSYNEQFF.

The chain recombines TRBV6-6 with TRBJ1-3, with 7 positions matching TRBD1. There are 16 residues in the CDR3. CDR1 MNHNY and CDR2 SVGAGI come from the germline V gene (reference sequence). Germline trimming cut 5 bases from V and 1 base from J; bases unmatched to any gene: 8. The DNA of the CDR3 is TGTGCCAGCAGTCTTCTGACAGGGAAGTCTGGAAACACCATATATTTT. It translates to CASSLLTGKSGNTIYF.

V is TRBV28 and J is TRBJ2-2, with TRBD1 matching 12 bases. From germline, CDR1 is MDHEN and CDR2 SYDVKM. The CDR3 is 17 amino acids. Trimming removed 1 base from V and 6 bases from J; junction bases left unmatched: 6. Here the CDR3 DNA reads TGTGCCAGCAGTTTATTCGGGACAGGGGGCAAGGCCGGGGAGCTGTTTTTT. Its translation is CASSLFGTGGKAGELFF.

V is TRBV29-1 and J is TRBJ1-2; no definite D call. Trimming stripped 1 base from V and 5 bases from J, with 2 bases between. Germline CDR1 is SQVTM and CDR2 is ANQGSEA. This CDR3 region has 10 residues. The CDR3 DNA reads TGCAGCGTTGAAGGGTATGGCTACACCTTC. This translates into CSVEGYGYTF.

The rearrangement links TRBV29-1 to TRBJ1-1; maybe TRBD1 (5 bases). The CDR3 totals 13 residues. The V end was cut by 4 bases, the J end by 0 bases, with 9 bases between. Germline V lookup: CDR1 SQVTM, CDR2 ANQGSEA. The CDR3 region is CSVVREVNTEAFF. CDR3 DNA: TGCAGCGTTGTCAGGGAGGTGAACACTGAAGCTTTCTTT.

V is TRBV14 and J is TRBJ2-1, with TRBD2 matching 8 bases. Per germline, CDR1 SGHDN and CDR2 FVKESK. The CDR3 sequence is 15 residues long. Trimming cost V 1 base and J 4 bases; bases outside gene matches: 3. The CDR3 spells CASSQGTSGYNEQFF. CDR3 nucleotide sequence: TGTGCCAGCAGCCAAGGAACTAGCGGATACAATGAGCAGTTCTTC.

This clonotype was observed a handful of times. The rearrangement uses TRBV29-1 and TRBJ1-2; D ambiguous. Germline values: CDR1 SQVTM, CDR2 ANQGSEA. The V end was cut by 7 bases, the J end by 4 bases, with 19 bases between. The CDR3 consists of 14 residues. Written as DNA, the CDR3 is TGCAGCGCTTCAAGACCGGACGGGTTCTATGGCTACACCTTC. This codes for CSASRPDGFYGYTF.